This T cell receptor (beta chain) stems from a study of blood T cell repertoires in COVID-19. About the research overall: Acute and convalescent COVID-19 specimens originated in the United States, Italy and Spain.

The repertoire was sequenced with immunoSEQ multiplex PCR; TCRdb's copy has only in-frame clones and lacks some. The table has just under 65,000 clones, about 76% seen once. Of note for this clone: In the same sample, other DNA sequences code for this CDR3.

The clonotype was recovered from an elderly woman with acute or convalescent COVID-19. Specimen: peripheral blood.

The CDR3 spells CASSQGQGETQYF. In nucleotides, the CDR3 is TGTGCCAGCAGCCAAGGGCAGGGGGAGACCCAGTACTTC. J is TRBJ2-5 and V is TRBV4-2, with D perhaps matching TRBD1 (6 bases). There are 13 residues in the CDR3. Trimming took off 1 base at V and 5 bases at J, with 8 bases between the two ends. Germline CDR1 reads LGHNA; CDR2 reads YNFKEQ.